The clone carrying this T cell receptor (beta chain) was seen at least ten times. Its specificity is not known. The CDR3 has 15 residues. In germline, CDR1 is LGHNA, CDR2 YNFKEQ. Trimming removed 4 bases from V and 1 base from J; junction bases left unmatched: 5. The output of every sequencing run exceeded 170 million TCR-beta sequences, derived from 15-18 subjects. TCRdb used MiXCR to reprocess the 5' RACE reads, holding one entry per CDR3 protein. The sample has approximately 48,000 distinct CDR3 sequences; approximately 3% are singletons. This specimen comes from a study of neurological immune-mediated disorders. Study details: Disease course was recorded as relapsing-remitting for about 31 and secondary progressive for about 8.5% of the 34 multiple sclerosis patients.

Study-wide results and caveats: Whereas HTLV-1-associated myelopathy showed the most TCR clonal expansion, multiple sclerosis showed the least, with levels below those of healthy controls. When the repertoires were sorted by phylogenetic grouping, those of 18 of 34 multiple sclerosis patients ended up in one related-CDR3 cluster, a possible signature.

This chain connects TRBV4-2 to TRBJ1-1, with TRBD1 matching 8 bases. Material for sequencing was PBMCs. This receptor was identified in a woman aged 50 to 60 with multiple sclerosis. The CDR3 loop is CASSPGQGSNTEAFF. The CDR3 DNA sequence: TGTGCCAGCAGCCCTGGACAGGGATCGAACACTGAAGCTTTCTTT.